What follows describes a single T cell receptor (beta chain). Assay: immunoSEQ multiplex PCR; the TCRdb copy retains only in-frame clones and omits some. The table has around 150,000 clones, 87% seen once; the top ten hold 10%. These data come from a study of blood T cell repertoires in COVID-19. The germline V gene has CDR1 MGHRA and CDR2 YSYEKL. The CDR3 contains 17 residues. V was clipped by 2 bases and J by 3 bases; unmatched bases: 9. Material: peripheral blood. V usage is TRBV4-1 and J usage is TRBJ1-5, with TRBD1 identical over 8 bases. The TCR was taken from a woman between 70 and 85 years old with COVID-19, enrolled during active disease. Here the CDR3 reads CASSQSLDRALNQPQHF. In DNA form, the CDR3 reads TGCGCCAGCAGCCAAAGCTTGGACAGGGCCCTCAATCAGCCCCAGCATTTT.